The 13 T cell receptor beta chains reported below all come from one sample, sequenced in a study of cytomegalovirus exposure and HLA in healthy donors. Assay used: immunoSEQ multiplex PCR; TCRdb lists only in-frame clones, some missing. This sample carries about 180,000 clones, around 84% of them seen once, and the ten largest clones take roughly 15%. The sample was PBMCs. The origin of the receptors is a man aged 18 to 35 in good health and CMV-seropositive.

This clone is a singleton in its sample. This chain links TRBV11-2 with TRBJ1-1, with TRBD1 as a possible D gene (5 bases). CDR1 SGHAT and CDR2 FQNNGV come from the germline V gene. The V end was cut by 1 base, the J end by 6 bases, with 6 bases between. This CDR3 spans 12 amino acids. CDR3 DNA sequence: TGTGCCAGCAGCTTAGGGGGCCCTGAAGCTTTCTTT. This codes for CASSLGGPEAFF. The complete variable domain, with remaining parts taken from reference TRBV11-2 and TRBJ1-1, reads EAGVAQSPRYKIIEKRQSVAFWCNPISGHATLYWYQQILGQGPKLLIQFQNNGVVDDSQLPKDRFSAERLKGVDSTLKIQPAKLEDSAVYLCASSLGGPEAFFGQGTRLTVV.

V is TRBV2 and J is TRBJ1-2; D gene ambiguous. Trimming took off 3 bases at V and 0 bases at J, with 5 bases between the two ends. The CDR3 runs to 13 residues. CDR1 and CDR2 (germline): SNHLY, FYNNEI. CDR3 loop: CASSDRPNYGYTF. CDR3 sequence (DNA): TGTGCCAGCAGTGACCGTCCTAACTATGGCTACACCTTC.

The chain employs TRBV16 and TRBJ2-1; tentatively, D is TRBD2 (6 bases). The germline V and J ends were trimmed by 4 bases and 5 bases, with 12 bases remaining between them. The CDR3 has 14 amino acids. Germline lookup yields CDR1 KGHSY and CDR2 FQNENV. The CDR3 protein is CASSLGLTNNEQFF. The CDR3 DNA follows: TGTGCCAGCAGCCTGGGACTTACTAACAATGAGCAGTTCTTC.

The gene calls are TRBV7-9 and TRBJ1-2; perhaps TRBD1 as D (5 bases). V lost 4 bases to trimming and J lost 1 base, with 16 bases between them. CDR1 and CDR2 (germline): SEHNR, FQNEAQ (reference sequence). The CDR3 extends over 16 amino acids. The CDR3 spells CASSSKPAGHNYGYTF. As DNA, the CDR3 is TGTGCCAGCAGCTCAAAACCGGCTGGACATAACTATGGCTACACCTTC.

The chain uses TRBV6-5 and TRBJ2-6; possible D gene TRBD2, 5 bases. The germline V gene has CDR1 MNHEY and CDR2 SVGAGI. V shed 2 bases and J shed 4 bases, with 12 bases lying between them. This CDR3 spans 16 amino acids. CDR3 in DNA: TGTGCCAGCAGTTACATCAGCTGGAGGGGGGCCAACGTCCTGACTTTC. Amino acids: CASSYISWRGANVLTF.

V usage is TRBV29-1 and J usage is TRBJ1-1; a weak D match, TRBD1 (5 bases). Trimming left V 5 bases short and J 6 bases short, with 22 bases between. The CDR3 loop spans 15 amino acids. Germline V gene sequence: CDR1 SQVTM, CDR2 ANQGSEA. In nucleotides, the CDR3 is TGCAGCGTTTCCCTCCGGGGGAAAAGTTCACCTGAAGCTTTCTTT. Protein product: CSVSLRGKSSPEAFF.

The V and J genes are TRBV2 and TRBJ2-7, with TRBD2 matching over 15 bases. Trimming cost V 6 bases and J 2 bases; bases outside gene matches: 11. Germline V gene sequence: CDR1 SNHLY, CDR2 FYNNEI. The CDR3 spans 18 residues. CDR3 nucleotide sequence: TGTGCCAGCAGACACACCGGACTAGCGGGGGGGATGACCTACGAGCAGTACTTC. Translating it yields CASRHTGLAGGMTYEQYF.

This chain uses TRBV6-6 with TRBJ2-4; the D gene is possibly TRBD2 (6 bases). CDR1 is MNHNY, CDR2 SVGAGI, per germline (reference sequence). This CDR3 has 15 residues. V was cut by 8 bases and J by 6 bases, with 20 bases left in between. The CDR3 nucleotides are TGTGCCAGCTACATTTCCGGGGGTATTGGAAACATTCAGTACTTC. This gives the protein CASYISGGIGNIQYF.

CDR3 sequence (DNA): TGTGCCAGCAGCCTCATGGGGGGAGGGACAGATACGCAGTATTTT. The encoded protein is CASSLMGGGTDTQYF. V and J are TRBV11-3 and TRBJ2-3; 7 nucleotides agree with TRBD2. This CDR3 comprises 15 residues. V was clipped by 5 bases and J by 3 bases; unmatched bases: 8. Germline V gene lookup returns CDR1 SGHNT and CDR2 YENEEA.

The chain is built from TRBV25-1 and TRBJ2-1, with 7 bases matching TRBD1. The CDR3 loop spans 15 amino acids. Germline values: CDR1 MGHDK, CDR2 SYGVNS. With 3 bases clipped from V and 3 bases from J, the junction kept 5 bases outside the gene matches. The CDR3 reads CASSDFGQVYNEQFF. In nucleotides, the CDR3 is TGTGCCAGCAGTGATTTCGGACAGGTCTACAATGAGCAGTTCTTC.

This sequence joins TRBV9 and TRBJ1-3; D possibly corresponds to TRBD1 (5 bases). Trimming removed 3 bases from V and 0 bases from J, with 10 bases in between. CDR1 is SGDLS and CDR2 is YYNGEE in the germline V gene. This CDR3 contains 15 residues. CDR3 loop: CASSGGAASGNTIYF. DNA for the CDR3: TGTGCCAGCAGCGGTGGGGCAGCCTCTGGAAACACCATATATTTT.

The gene calls are TRBV13 and TRBJ2-7; 11 positions match TRBD2. CDR1 is PRHDT and CDR2 is FYEKMQ in the germline V gene (reference sequence). V lost 4 bases, J lost 1 base, and 3 bases stayed unmatched. The CDR3 is 15 amino acids. In DNA form, the CDR3 reads TGTGCCAGCAGCTGGACTAGCGGGTGGTCCTACGAGCAGTACTTC. This encodes CASSWTSGWSYEQYF.

The V and J genes are TRBV5-1 and TRBJ2-1; D possibly corresponds to TRBD2 (6 bases). This CDR3 is 16 amino acids long. The germline V gene encodes CDR1 SGHRS and CDR2 YFSETQ. V shed 7 bases and J shed 4 bases, with 21 bases lying between them. CDR3 residues: CASDLGGTEIYNEQFF. CDR3 coding DNA: TGCGCCAGCGATTTAGGCGGGACGGAGATATACAATGAGCAGTTCTTC.